This TCR beta chain was observed in a study of CD4+ T cells in melanoma. Study results and limitations: In melanoma, neoantigen-specific CD4+ T cells reportedly differed in differentiation state. CD8+ T cell, macrophage and B cell function reportedly correlated with neoantigen-specific CD4+ T cells.

This CDR3 spans 17 amino acids. The germline CDR1 and CDR2 sequences are WSHSY and SAAADI. V was shortened by 5 bases and J by 2 bases, with 16 bases between the two germline ends. Concerning this clone: The antigen is undetermined.

Sequenced by immunoSEQ multiplex PCR; TCRdb stores in-frame clones only, minus some. The data show about 200 clones, around 50% seen once. The chain has TRBV10-2 and TRBJ2-6; D not certain. The source is a human donor with melanoma. The CDR3 DNA follows: TGCGCCAGCAGTAGGTCCGCAGGCCTCACTGGGGCCAACGTCCTGACTTTC. It specifies CASSRSAGLTGANVLTF.